This TCR beta chain appears in the sequencing data of a study of cytomegalovirus exposure and HLA in healthy donors. Study results and caveats: As a later analysis showed, a missense DCLRE1C variant was linked to trimming of TCR beta V- and J-genes.

The V gene's germline CDR1 is MNHNY and CDR2 SVGAGI (reference sequence). The V and J ends lost 3 bases and 3 bases respectively, with 11 bases between them. This CDR3 is built from 14 residues. On this clone: The antigen remains undetermined.

There were likely unrecorded immune exposures, though donors were nominally healthy when sampled. PCR was performed using 60 Vbeta and 13 Jbeta primers. Generated by immunoSEQ multiplex PCR, the TCRdb table keeps only in-frame clones and is missing some. The repertoire holds roughly 86,000 clones, with about two thirds as singletons. Sequences were obtained from PBMCs. The clonotype comes from a man aged 55 to 70 in good health and CMV-seronegative. The chain combines TRBV6-6 with TRBJ1-1; D is undetermined. DNA for the CDR3: TGTGCCAGCAGTTATGAGAGGCAGCACACTGAAGCTTTCTTT. Residues: CASSYERQHTEAFF.